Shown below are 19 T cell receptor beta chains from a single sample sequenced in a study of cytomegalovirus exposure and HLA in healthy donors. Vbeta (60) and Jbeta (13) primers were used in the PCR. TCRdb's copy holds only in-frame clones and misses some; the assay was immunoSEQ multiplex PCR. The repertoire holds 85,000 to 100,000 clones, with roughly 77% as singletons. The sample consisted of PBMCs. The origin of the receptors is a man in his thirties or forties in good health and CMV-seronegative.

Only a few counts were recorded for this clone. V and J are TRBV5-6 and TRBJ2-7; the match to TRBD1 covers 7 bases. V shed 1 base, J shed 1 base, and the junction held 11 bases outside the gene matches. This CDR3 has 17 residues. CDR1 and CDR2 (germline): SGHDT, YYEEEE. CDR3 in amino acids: CASSLNRLDRRSYEQYF. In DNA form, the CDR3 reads TGTGCCAGCAGCTTGAATCGGTTGGACAGGCGTTCCTACGAGCAGTACTTC.

The CDR3 nucleotides read TGTGCCAGCAGCCGGGACAGGGCTATGGGCGAGCAGTACTTC. Protein: CASSRDRAMGEQYF. V usage is TRBV7-6 and J usage is TRBJ2-7; 9 positions agree with TRBD1. Losses at the gene ends were 5 bases for V and 6 bases for J; bases not matched to a gene: 8. The CDR3 is 14 residues long. From germline, CDR1 is SGHVS and CDR2 FNYEAQ.

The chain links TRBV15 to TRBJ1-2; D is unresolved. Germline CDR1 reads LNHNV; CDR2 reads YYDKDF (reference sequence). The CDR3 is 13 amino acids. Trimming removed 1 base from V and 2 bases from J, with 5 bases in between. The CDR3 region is CATSRGENYGYTF. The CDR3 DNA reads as TGTGCCACCAGCAGAGGAGAGAACTATGGCTACACCTTC.

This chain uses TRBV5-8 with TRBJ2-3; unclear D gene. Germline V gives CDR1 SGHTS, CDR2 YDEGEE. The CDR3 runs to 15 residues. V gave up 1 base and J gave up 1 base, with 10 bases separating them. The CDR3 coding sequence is TGTGCCAGCAGCTTGCACGCCTCGGGCACAGATACGCAGTATTTT. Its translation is CASSLHASGTDTQYF. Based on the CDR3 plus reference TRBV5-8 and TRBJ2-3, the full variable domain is EAGVTQSPTHLIKTRGQQATLRCSPISGHTSVYWYQQALGLGLQFLLWYDEGEERNRGNFPPRFSGRQFPNYSSELNVNALELEDSALYLCASSLHASGTDTQYFGPGTRLTVL.

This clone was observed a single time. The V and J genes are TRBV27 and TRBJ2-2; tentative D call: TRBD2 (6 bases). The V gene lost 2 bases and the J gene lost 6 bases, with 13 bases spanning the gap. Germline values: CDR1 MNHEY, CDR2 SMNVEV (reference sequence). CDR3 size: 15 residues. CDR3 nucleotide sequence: TGTGCCAGCAGTTTAGGGGCGGGGTCGGCCGGGGAGCTGTTTTTT. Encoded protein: CASSLGAGSAGELFF.

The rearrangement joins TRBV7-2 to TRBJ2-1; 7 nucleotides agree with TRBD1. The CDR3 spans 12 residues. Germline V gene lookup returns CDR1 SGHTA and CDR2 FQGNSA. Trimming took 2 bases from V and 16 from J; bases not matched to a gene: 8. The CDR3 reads CASSLRPGGQFF. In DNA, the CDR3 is TGTGCCAGCAGCTTAAGGCCAGGGGGACAATTCTTC.

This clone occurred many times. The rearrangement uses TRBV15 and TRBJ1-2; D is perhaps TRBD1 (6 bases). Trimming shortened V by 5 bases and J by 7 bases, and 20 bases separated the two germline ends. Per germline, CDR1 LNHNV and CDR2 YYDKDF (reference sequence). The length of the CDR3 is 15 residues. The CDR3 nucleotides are TGTGCCACCAGCGGGGAAGGGGAGGGGGTCGGTGGCTACACCTTC. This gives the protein CATSGEGEGVGGYTF.

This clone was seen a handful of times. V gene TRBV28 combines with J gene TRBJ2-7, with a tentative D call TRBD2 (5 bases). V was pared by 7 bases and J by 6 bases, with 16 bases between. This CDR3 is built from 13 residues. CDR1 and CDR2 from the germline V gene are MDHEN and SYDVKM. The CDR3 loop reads CASTIEGGGEQYF. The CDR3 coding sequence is TGTGCCAGCACCATAGAGGGCGGCGGCGAGCAGTACTTC.

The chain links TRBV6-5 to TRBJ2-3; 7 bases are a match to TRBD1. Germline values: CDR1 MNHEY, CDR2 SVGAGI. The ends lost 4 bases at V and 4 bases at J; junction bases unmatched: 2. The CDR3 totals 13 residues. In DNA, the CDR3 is TGTGCCAGCAGTTCCGACAGGGCAGATACGCAGTATTTT. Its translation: CASSSDRADTQYF.

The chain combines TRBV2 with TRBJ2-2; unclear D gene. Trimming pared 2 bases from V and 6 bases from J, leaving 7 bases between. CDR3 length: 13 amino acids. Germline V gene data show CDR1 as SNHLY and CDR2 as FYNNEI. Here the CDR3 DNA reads TGTGCCAGCAGTGAAACGGGTTCCGGGGAGCTGTTTTTT. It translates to CASSETGSGELFF.

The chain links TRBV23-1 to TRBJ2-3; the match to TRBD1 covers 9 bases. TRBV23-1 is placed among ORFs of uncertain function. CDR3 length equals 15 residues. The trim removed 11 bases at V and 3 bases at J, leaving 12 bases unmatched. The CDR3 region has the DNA TGCGCCCTTGCTCTCGGGACAGGGTATACAGATACGCAGTATTTT. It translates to CALALGTGYTDTQYF.

This chain's CDR3 is CASSLNRASNEQFF. The CDR3 coding sequence is TGTGCCAGCAGCTTAAACAGGGCTTCTAATGAGCAGTTCTTC. The chain carries TRBV7-9 and TRBJ2-1, with D perhaps TRBD1 (6 bases). Germline CDR1 is SEHNR and CDR2 is FQNEAQ (reference sequence). The CDR3 is made up of 14 amino acids. With 2 bases removed from V and 7 bases from J, the gap between germline ends came to 12 bases.

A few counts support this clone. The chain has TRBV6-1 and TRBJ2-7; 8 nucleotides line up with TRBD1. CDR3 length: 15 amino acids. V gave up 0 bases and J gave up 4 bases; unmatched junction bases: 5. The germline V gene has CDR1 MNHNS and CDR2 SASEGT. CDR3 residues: CASSEAAGGGYEQYF. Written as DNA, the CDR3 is TGTGCCAGCAGTGAAGCGGCAGGGGGCGGATACGAGCAGTACTTC.

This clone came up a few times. The CDR3 here is CASSQVNNGDYTGELFF. The CDR3 nucleotides are TGTGCCAGCAGCCAGGTGAATAACGGGGACTACACCGGGGAGCTGTTTTTT. The chain recombines TRBV4-2 with TRBJ2-2, with D possibly matching TRBD2 (6 bases). From germline, CDR1 is LGHNA and CDR2 YNFKEQ. The V end lost 3 bases, the J end lost 3 bases, and 17 bases lay between the germline ends. This CDR3 is built from 17 residues.

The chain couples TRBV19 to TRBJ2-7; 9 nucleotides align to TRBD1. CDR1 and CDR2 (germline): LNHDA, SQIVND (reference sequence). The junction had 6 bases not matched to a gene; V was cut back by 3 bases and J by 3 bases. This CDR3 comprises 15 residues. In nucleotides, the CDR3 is TGTGCCAGTAGTATTCCGGGACAGGGTTTCTACGAGCAGTACTTC. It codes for CASSIPGQGFYEQYF.

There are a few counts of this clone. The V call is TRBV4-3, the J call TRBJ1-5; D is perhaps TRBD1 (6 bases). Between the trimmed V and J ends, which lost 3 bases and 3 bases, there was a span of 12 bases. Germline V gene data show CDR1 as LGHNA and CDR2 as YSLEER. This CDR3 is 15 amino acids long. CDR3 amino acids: CASSQNRDTNQPQHF. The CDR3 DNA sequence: TGCGCCAGCAGCCAGAACCGGGACACCAATCAGCCCCAGCATTTT.

The CDR3 nucleotides read TGTGCCAGCAGCTTAGATTCTAGCTGGGCCTCGTATAATTCACCCCTCCACTTT. Translated: CASSLDSSWASYNSPLHF. This sequence joins TRBV7-9 and TRBJ1-6; D unclear. CDR3 length equals 18 residues. Trimming removed 1 base at V and 4 bases at J, with 17 bases between. CDR1 and CDR2 (germline): SEHNR, FQNEAQ (reference sequence).

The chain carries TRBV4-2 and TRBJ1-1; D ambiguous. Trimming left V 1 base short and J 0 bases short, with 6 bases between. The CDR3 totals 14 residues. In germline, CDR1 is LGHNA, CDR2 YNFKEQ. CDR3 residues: CASSQGSLNTEAFF. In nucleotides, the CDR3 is TGTGCCAGCAGCCAAGGCAGTCTGAACACTGAAGCTTTCTTT.

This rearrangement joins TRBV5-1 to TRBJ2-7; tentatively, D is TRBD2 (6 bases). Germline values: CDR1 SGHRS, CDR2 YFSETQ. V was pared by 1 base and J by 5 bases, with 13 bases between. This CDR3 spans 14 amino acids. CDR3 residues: CASSLSGLGNEQYF. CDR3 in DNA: TGCGCCAGCAGCTTGAGCGGGTTGGGGAACGAGCAGTACTTC.